Listed here are 5 T cell receptor beta chains from one sample, sequenced in a study of blood T cells in healthy people across ages. A J-beta primer mix and a sample-barcoded 5' primer were used in a second PCR of about 7 to 12 cycles. TCRdb reprocessed the 5' RACE reads via MiXCR and lists one record per CDR3 protein. The sample includes around 900,000 distinct CDR3 sequences, roughly 51% of them seen just once. The sample consisted of blood. These receptors all stem from a woman in her sixties in good health.

The rearrangement links TRBV7-9 to TRBJ2-1; TRBD2 matches 7 bases. With V trimmed by 1 base and J by 8 bases, 8 bases remained unmatched. Germline CDR1 SEHNR, CDR2 FQNEAQ (reference sequence). This CDR3 is 15 amino acids long. The CDR3 is CASSLGRASGDEQFF. The CDR3, as DNA: TGTGCCAGCAGCTTAGGTCGCGCCAGCGGGGATGAGCAGTTCTTC.

This chain uses TRBV20-1 with TRBJ2-3, with TRBD1 identical over 7 bases. CDR3 length equals 16 residues. CDR1 and CDR2 from the germline V gene are DFQATT and SNEGSKA (reference sequence). Trimming removed 1 base from V and 3 bases from J; junction bases left unmatched: 10. The DNA for the CDR3 is TGCAGTGCTAGAGTTTTCCGACAGGGCAGGACAGATACGCAGTATTTT. Its translation: CSARVFRQGRTDTQYF.

The chain has TRBV5-5 and TRBJ2-7; D is ambiguous. The germline gives CDR1 SGHKS, CDR2 YYEKEE (reference sequence). This CDR3 is built from 14 residues. The V and J ends lost 0 bases and 2 bases respectively, with 9 bases between them. CDR3 sequence reads: CASSLDQVPYEQYF. The CDR3 DNA reads as TGTGCCAGCAGCTTGGATCAGGTTCCCTACGAGCAGTACTTC.

The gene calls are TRBV4-2 and TRBJ2-7; 8 bases agree with TRBD2. J was trimmed by 6 bases and V by 1 base; bases with no gene match: 8. Germline V CDR1 and CDR2: LGHNA, YNFKEQ. The CDR3 loop spans 15 amino acids. CDR3 region: CASSQVGSGMVEQYF. In DNA, the CDR3 is TGTGCCAGCAGCCAAGTCGGTAGCGGGATGGTCGAGCAGTACTTC.

This rearrangement joins TRBV5-1 to TRBJ1-2, with TRBD1 matching over 8 bases. The V gene end was trimmed by 4 bases and the J gene end by 8 bases; junction bases not matched to a gene: 10. Germline CDR1 and CDR2: SGHRS and YFSETQ. The CDR3 has 14 residues. This CDR3 reads CASSPGQGTAGYTF. CDR3 bases: TGCGCCAGCAGCCCAGGACAGGGAACGGCAGGCTACACCTTC.